The T cell receptor (beta chain) under discussion was sequenced for a study of Graves' ophthalmopathy and Graves' hyperthyroidism. Study-level results: The study's model predicted ophthalmopathy progression at 70% to 71% sensitivity and 72% to 85% specificity.

The term stable hyperthyroidism indicated an absence of ophthalmopathy within 18 months of follow-up. CDR3 length equals 14 residues. With 6 bases removed from V and 0 bases from J, the gap between germline ends came to 9 bases. Germline-derived CDR1 and CDR2 are SNHLY and FYNNEI. Amplification of the TCR beta CDR3 regions used RNA transcripts (as template). Investigators did first-round RT-PCR with HTBI primers, then second-round multiplex PCR. One entry per CDR3 protein, called by TCRdb with MiXCR from the multiplex PCR reads. Of about 390,000 distinct CDR3 sequences listed, about 18% are singletons. This clonotype was seen ten or more times. No antigen is known for it.

The J gene is TRBJ1-5, the V gene TRBV2; D uncertain. The specimen was peripheral blood. This TCR was sampled from an adult woman with stable Graves' hyperthyroidism. As DNA, the CDR3 is TGTGCCAGCAGGATAGCCAGTAGCAATCAGCCCCAGCATTTT. Translated: CASRIASSNQPQHF.